The clone carrying this T cell receptor (beta chain) is a singleton in its sample. This CDR3 is built from 15 residues. The junction had 8 bases not matched to a gene; V was cut back by 7 bases and J by 6 bases. In germline, CDR1 is LNHDA, CDR2 SQIVND (reference sequence). The data were taken from a study of blood T cell repertoires in COVID-19. Looking at the study overall: Material from acute and convalescent COVID-19 was sourced from the United States, Italy and Spain. T cells, B-cell-depleted T cells, or PBMCs provided the cDNA or gDNA that served as material.

Per the original methods: Reference gene primer amplification gave nucleated cell count estimates. This table comes from immunoSEQ multiplex PCR, and its TCRdb copy is limited to in-frame clones, with some not included. That table furnishes V, J and clone size, whereas the DNA furnished D and trimming. In the table there are roughly 250,000 clones, 82% of which are singletons. What was sequenced was peripheral blood. The clonotype was recovered from an elderly woman with active or convalescent COVID-19. This chain uses TRBV19 with TRBJ2-1, with 11 bases aligning to TRBD1. CDR3 region: CASTADRGRSNEQFF. CDR3 DNA: TGTGCCAGTACCGCGGACAGGGGGCGCAGCAATGAGCAGTTCTTC.